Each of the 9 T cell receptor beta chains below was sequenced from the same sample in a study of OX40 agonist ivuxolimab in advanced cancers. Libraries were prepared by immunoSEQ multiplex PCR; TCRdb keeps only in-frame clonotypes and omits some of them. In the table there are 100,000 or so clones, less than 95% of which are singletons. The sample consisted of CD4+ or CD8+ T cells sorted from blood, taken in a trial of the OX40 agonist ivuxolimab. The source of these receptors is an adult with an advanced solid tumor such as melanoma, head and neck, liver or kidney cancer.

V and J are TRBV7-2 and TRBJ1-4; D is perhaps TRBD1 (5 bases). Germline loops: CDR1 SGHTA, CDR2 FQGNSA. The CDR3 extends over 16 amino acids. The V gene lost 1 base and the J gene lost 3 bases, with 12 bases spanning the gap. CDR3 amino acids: CASSLGQRTPNEKLFF. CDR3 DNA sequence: TGTGCCAGCAGCTTAGGACAGAGGACCCCTAATGAAAAACTGTTTTTT.

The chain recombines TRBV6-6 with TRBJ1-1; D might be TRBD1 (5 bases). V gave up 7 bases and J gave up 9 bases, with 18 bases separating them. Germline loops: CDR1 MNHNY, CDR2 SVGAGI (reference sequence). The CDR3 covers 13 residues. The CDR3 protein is CASTGTSGEQAFF. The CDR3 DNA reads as TGTGCCAGCACGGGGACCTCAGGTGAACAAGCTTTCTTT.

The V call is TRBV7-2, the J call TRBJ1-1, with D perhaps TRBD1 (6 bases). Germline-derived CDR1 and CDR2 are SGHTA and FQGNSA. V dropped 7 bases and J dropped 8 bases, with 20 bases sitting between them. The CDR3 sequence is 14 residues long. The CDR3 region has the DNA TGTGCCAGCAACAAACTAAGACAGGTACGAGAAGCTTTCTTT. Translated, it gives CASNKLRQVREAFF.

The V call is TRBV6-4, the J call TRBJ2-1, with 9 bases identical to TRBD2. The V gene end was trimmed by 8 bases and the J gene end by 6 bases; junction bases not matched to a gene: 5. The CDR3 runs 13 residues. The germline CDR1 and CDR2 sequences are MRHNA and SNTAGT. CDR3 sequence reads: CASAVAGVNEQFF. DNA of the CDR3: TGTGCCAGCGCGGTAGCGGGAGTCAATGAGCAGTTCTTC.

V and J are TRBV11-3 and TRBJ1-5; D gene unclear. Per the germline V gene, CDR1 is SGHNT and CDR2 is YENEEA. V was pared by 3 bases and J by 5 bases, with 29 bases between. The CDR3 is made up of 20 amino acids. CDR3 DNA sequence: TGTGCCAGCAGCTTTGTCCCCCGACGGACGGCAATCTGTAATTATCAGCCCCAGCATTTT. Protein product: CASSFVPRRTAICNYQPQHF.

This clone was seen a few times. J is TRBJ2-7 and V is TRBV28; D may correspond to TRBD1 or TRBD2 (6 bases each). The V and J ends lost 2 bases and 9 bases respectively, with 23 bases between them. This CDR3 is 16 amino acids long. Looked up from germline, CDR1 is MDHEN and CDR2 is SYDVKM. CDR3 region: CASSLARDSSPRGQYF. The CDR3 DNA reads TGTGCCAGCAGTTTAGCCCGGGACTCCTCCCCCAGGGGGCAGTACTTC.

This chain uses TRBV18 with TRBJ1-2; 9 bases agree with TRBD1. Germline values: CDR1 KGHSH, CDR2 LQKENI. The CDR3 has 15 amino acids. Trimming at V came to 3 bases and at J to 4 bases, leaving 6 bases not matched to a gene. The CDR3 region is CASSPTDRGVYGYTF. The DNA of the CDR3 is TGTGCCAGCTCACCGACGGACAGGGGCGTCTATGGCTACACCTTC.

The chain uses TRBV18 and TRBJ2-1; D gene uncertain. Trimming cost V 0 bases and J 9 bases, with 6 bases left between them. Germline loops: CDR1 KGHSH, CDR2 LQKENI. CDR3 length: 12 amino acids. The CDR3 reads CASSPPMGEQFF. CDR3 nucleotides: TGTGCCAGCTCACCACCAATGGGTGAGCAGTTCTTC.

In DNA form, the CDR3 reads TGTGCCAGCGCGGACGGAGTGCCGAATGAGCAGTTCTTC. Amino acid sequence: CASADGVPNEQFF. This chain links TRBV11-2 with TRBJ2-1, with D unclear. The CDR3 spans 13 residues. Between the trimmed V and J ends, which lost 8 bases and 7 bases, there was a span of 15 bases. The germline CDR1 and CDR2 sequences are SGHAT and FQNNGV.